These 32 T cell receptor beta chains were sequenced from one sample in a study of shared clonotypes between healthy human individuals. Sequencing was performed with immunoSEQ multiplex PCR; in TCRdb, only in-frame clones are kept and a portion is missing. The repertoire holds about 2.4 million clones, with 80% to 95% as singletons. The sequenced sample consisted of naive CD4+ T cells from PBMCs. The subset here: CD45RA+ positively selected. The receptors were gathered from a man between 18 and 29 years old in good health. Some clones in this sample may be carry-over from other donors' samples.

With regard to this clone: Other nucleotide sequences in the sample specify the same CDR3. The chain employs TRBV5-1 and TRBJ2-5, with 8 bases aligning to TRBD1. Per the germline V gene, CDR1 is SGHRS and CDR2 is YFSETQ. This CDR3 contains 14 residues. The V and J ends lost 0 bases and 5 bases, in that order; junction bases with no gene match: 3. The CDR3 DNA sequence: TGCGCCAGCAGCTTGGGGACAGGGAGGGAGACCCAGTACTTC. Protein: CASSLGTGRETQYF.

This clone was picked up one time. J is TRBJ1-2 and V is TRBV29-1; TRBD1 might be the D (6 bases). This CDR3 is 12 amino acids long. CDR1 and CDR2 from the germline V gene are SQVTM and ANQGSEA. Trimming stripped 2 bases from V and 8 bases from J, with 12 bases between. The DNA for the CDR3 is TGCAGCGTTGAAAACAGGGTGGGCGGCTACACCTTC. Translating gives CSVENRVGGYTF.

This rearrangement joins TRBV21-1 to TRBJ2-7; TRBD2 was called by the table and not checked on the DNA. TRBV21-1 constitutes a pseudogene. The CDR3 is made up of 12 amino acids. CDR3 sequence reads: CASSKDAGLQYF. The CDR3 coding sequence is TGTGCCAGCAGCAAAGATGCGGGGTTACAGTACTTC.

This sequence joins TRBV5-1 and TRBJ2-7; 12 bases line up with TRBD1. Germline V lookup: CDR1 SGHRS, CDR2 YFSETQ. J lost 3 bases, V lost 4 bases, and 14 bases had no gene match. The CDR3 is 18 amino acids. CDR3 loop: CASSLTPGQGAGGYEQYF. As DNA, the CDR3 is TGCGCCAGCAGCCTGACCCCGGGACAGGGGGCGGGAGGCTACGAGCAGTACTTC.

The V gene is TRBV7-8, the J gene TRBJ2-1; D is perhaps TRBD2 (6 bases). Germline V gives CDR1 SGHVS, CDR2 FQNEAQ. The CDR3 is 15 amino acids. Trimming stripped 2 bases from V and 9 bases from J, with 17 bases between. CDR3 sequence (DNA): TGTGCCAGCAGCTTATGGTGGGGGGTAGGGAGTGAGCAGTTCTTC. Amino acid sequence: CASSLWWGVGSEQFF.

The J gene is TRBJ1-1, the V gene TRBV5-5; maybe TRBD1 (5 bases). The germline V and J ends were trimmed by 4 bases and 7 bases, with 11 bases remaining between them. There are 12 residues in the CDR3. From germline, CDR1 is SGHKS and CDR2 YYEKEE (reference sequence). The CDR3 nucleotides are TGTGCCAGCAGCGCGGGACGCCTTGAAGCTTTCTTT. It yields the protein CASSAGRLEAFF. Using reference TRBV5-5 and TRBJ1-1 for the parts outside the CDR3, the full variable domain is DAGVTQSPTHLIKTRGQQVTLRCSPISGHKSVSWYQQVLGQGPQFIFQYYEKEERGRGNFPDRFSARQFPNYSSELNVNALLLGDSALYLCASSAGRLEAFFGQGTRLTVV.

The V call is TRBV30, the J call TRBJ1-5, with D perhaps TRBD1 (6 bases). V lost 1 base to trimming and J lost 7 bases, with 11 bases between them. Germline V gene data show CDR1 as GTSNPN and CDR2 as SVGIG (reference sequence). This CDR3 is built from 13 residues. The CDR3 DNA follows: TGTGCCTGGAGTGACAGGGTGCAACAGCCCCAGCATTTT. It specifies CAWSDRVQQPQHF.

The chain links TRBV5-1 to TRBJ2-1, with 8 bases fitting TRBD2. The CDR3 is 14 amino acids. CDR1 and CDR2 from the germline V gene are SGHRS and YFSETQ. V gave up 3 bases and J gave up 10 bases; unmatched junction bases: 9. The chain's CDR3 is CASSSSGSLPEQFF. CDR3 in DNA: TGCGCCAGCAGCTCTAGCGGGTCGCTACCCGAGCAGTTCTTC.

The chain links TRBV6-4 to TRBJ2-1; D not certain. Germline-derived CDR1 and CDR2 are MRHNA and SNTAGT. Trimming shortened V by 5 bases and J by 0 bases, and 20 bases separated the two germline ends. The CDR3 loop spans 18 amino acids. CDR3 sequence (DNA): TGTGCCAGCAGTCTTCGGCTATCCTCGCCCAGCTCCTACAATGAGCAGTTCTTC. As protein: CASSLRLSSPSSYNEQFF.

The chain combines TRBV27 with TRBJ2-2; maybe TRBD2 (6 bases). Germline V CDR1 and CDR2: MNHEY, SMNVEV (reference sequence). Trimming removed 5 bases from V and 0 bases from J, with 10 bases in between. The CDR3 loop spans 15 amino acids. The CDR3 DNA reads TGTGCCAGCAGTCGGGGGTTCGCGAACACCGGGGAGCTGTTTTTT. Protein: CASSRGFANTGELFF.

The gene calls are TRBV7-3 and TRBJ2-3, with a weak D call TRBD2 (6 bases). V lost 5 bases, J lost 6 bases, and 12 bases lay in between. CDR3 length equals 13 residues. Germline loops: CDR1 SGHTA, CDR2 FQGTGA. CDR3 region: CASSVGTPDTQYF. The CDR3 nucleotides are TGTGCCAGCAGCGTAGGGACTCCCGATACGCAGTATTTT.

A note on this clone: This specimen includes other DNA sequences encoding the same CDR3. This chain links TRBV18 with TRBJ2-3; D is undetermined. Germline CDR1 is KGHSH and CDR2 is LQKENI. V lost 0 bases and J 0 bases, leaving 1 base between the germline ends. This CDR3 spans 13 amino acids. CDR3 nucleotides: TGTGCCAGCTCACCACCAAGCACAGATACGCAGTATTTT. Its translation: CASSPPSTDTQYF.

The rearrangement uses TRBV7-3 and TRBJ1-1, with D tentatively TRBD1 (5 bases). Per germline, CDR1 SGHTA and CDR2 FQGTGA. Trimming removed 5 bases from V and 0 bases from J, with 13 bases in between. This CDR3 has 15 amino acids. CDR3 region: CASSPGRVMNTEAFF. CDR3 bases: TGTGCCAGCAGCCCGGGACGGGTTATGAACACTGAAGCTTTCTTT.

This chain uses TRBV5-1 with TRBJ1-1, with D possibly TRBD1 on 6 matching bases. V lost 2 bases, J lost 4 bases, and 15 bases lay in between. The germline V gene encodes CDR1 SGHRS and CDR2 YFSETQ. This CDR3 has 15 residues. The CDR3 DNA reads TGCGCCAGCAGCTTCCTTCCCGGGGGGCGCACTGAAGCTTTCTTT. Translating gives CASSFLPGGRTEAFF.

This clone was observed once. This chain connects TRBV4-2 to TRBJ1-4; D gene ambiguous. V was shortened by 6 bases and J by 8 bases, with 16 bases between the two germline ends. The CDR3 contains 14 residues. Germline values: CDR1 LGHNA, CDR2 YNFKEQ. CDR3 nucleotides: TGTGCCAGCAGTCCTAGGCGTCCCGCGGAAAAACTGTTTTTT. Residues: CASSPRRPAEKLFF.

This sequence joins TRBV2 and TRBJ1-2; tentatively, D is TRBD1 (5 bases). In germline, CDR1 is SNHLY, CDR2 FYNNEI. V lost 4 bases and J 4 bases, leaving 16 bases between the germline ends. The CDR3 is 15 residues long. CDR3 nucleotides: TGTGCCAGCAGTGCGGCGCGAGGGGCGGGCTATGGCTACACCTTC. Residues: CASSAARGAGYGYTF. The entire variable domain, with the rest obtained from reference TRBV2 and TRBJ1-2, is as follows: EPEVTQTPSHQVTQMGQEVILRCVPISNHLYFYWYRQILGQKVEFLVSFYNNEISEKSEIFDDQFSVERPDGSNFTLKIRSTKLEDSAMYFCASSAARGAGYGYTFGSGTRLTVV.

This clone was detected only once. This chain joins TRBV29-1 and TRBJ2-1; D gene ambiguous. The CDR3 has 17 amino acids. The V gene's germline CDR1 is SQVTM and CDR2 ANQGSEA. V was pared by 0 bases and J by 1 base, with 16 bases between. The CDR3 region is CSVEERATFSSYNEQFF. For the CDR3, the DNA is TGCAGCGTTGAAGAACGGGCAACCTTTTCTTCCTACAATGAGCAGTTCTTC.

The gene calls are TRBV2 and TRBJ2-7; a possible D gene is TRBD2 (6 bases). The CDR3 has 14 residues. The ends were cut back, 10 bases at V and 6 bases at J, with 22 bases in the middle. Germline values: CDR1 SNHLY, CDR2 FYNNEI. The CDR3 DNA is TGTGCCACCCTTCTTCGGGCAGGGAGGAGCGAGCAGTACTTC. Translation: CATLLRAGRSEQYF.

The chain combines TRBV9 with TRBJ2-3; TRBD2 matches 12 bases. The ends lost 3 bases at V and 5 bases at J; junction bases unmatched: 7. Germline lookup yields CDR1 SGDLS and CDR2 YYNGEE. The length of the CDR3 is 16 residues. The CDR3 is CASSALAGGPIDTQYF. The CDR3 nucleotides are TGTGCCAGCAGCGCCCTAGCGGGAGGGCCGATAGATACGCAGTATTTT. Drawing the rest from reference TRBV9 and TRBJ2-3, the complete variable domain is DSGVTQTPKHLITATGQRVTLRCSPRSGDLSVYWYQQSLDQGLQFLIQYYNGEERAKGNILERFSAQQFPDLHSELNLSSLELGDSALYFCASSALAGGPIDTQYFGPGTRLTVL.

The rearrangement joins TRBV5-6 to TRBJ2-1, with 13 nucleotides matching TRBD2. This CDR3 spans 17 amino acids. Per the germline V gene, CDR1 is SGHDT and CDR2 is YYEEEE. The trim removed 4 bases at V and 10 bases at J, leaving 14 bases unmatched. The CDR3 region is CASSLRLAGGARPEQFF. CDR3 coding DNA: TGTGCCAGCAGCCTAAGACTAGCGGGAGGTGCAAGACCCGAGCAGTTCTTC.

V is TRBV5-1 and J is TRBJ1-1; D remains unclear. Trimming stripped 4 bases from V and 2 bases from J, with 15 bases between. The CDR3 runs 15 residues. Per germline, CDR1 SGHRS and CDR2 YFSETQ. The CDR3: CASSPRTVRNTEAFF. As DNA, the CDR3 is TGCGCCAGCAGCCCGCGGACCGTTAGAAACACTGAAGCTTTCTTT.

The rearrangement links TRBV11-2 to TRBJ2-5; 7 bases agree with TRBD1. J lost 5 bases, V lost 5 bases, and 11 bases had no gene match. The CDR3 has 15 residues. Germline V gene lookup returns CDR1 SGHAT and CDR2 FQNNGV. CDR3 region: CASSLGDSIGETQYF. CDR3 DNA: TGTGCCAGCAGCCTGGGGGACAGTATAGGGGAGACCCAGTACTTC.

This chain links TRBV7-8 with TRBJ2-1; D is perhaps TRBD2 (7 bases). From germline, CDR1 is SGHVS and CDR2 FQNEAQ. Trimming shortened V by 2 bases and J by 4 bases, and 12 bases separated the two germline ends. The CDR3 is made up of 15 amino acids. The CDR3: CASSLRGGVYNEQFF. The CDR3 DNA is TGTGCCAGCAGCTTAAGGGGGGGAGTATACAATGAGCAGTTCTTC.

This clone has a handful of counts. The chain recombines TRBV5-4 with TRBJ1-1, with TRBD1 as a possible D gene (5 bases). Germline values: CDR1 SGHNT, CDR2 YYREEE (reference sequence). With 10 bases removed from V and 2 bases from J, the gap between germline ends came to 12 bases. This CDR3 is 12 amino acids long. The CDR3 loop is CAWGGLNTEAFF. CDR3 nucleotides: TGTGCCTGGGGGGGACTAAACACTGAAGCTTTCTTT.

The rearrangement links TRBV28 to TRBJ2-7; TRBD1 is a possible D gene (6 bases). The CDR3 loop spans 15 amino acids. The V gene's germline CDR1 is MDHEN and CDR2 SYDVKM. V lost 3 bases, J lost 0 bases, and 12 bases lay in between. CDR3 loop: CASSFGGVDSYEQYF. The CDR3 coding sequence is TGTGCCAGCAGTTTTGGGGGCGTCGACTCCTACGAGCAGTACTTC. Based on the CDR3 plus reference TRBV28 and TRBJ2-7, the full variable domain is DVKVTQSSRYLVKRTGEKVFLECVQDMDHENMFWYRQDPGLGLRLIYFSYDVKMKEKGDIPEGYSVSREKKERFSLILESASTNQTSMYLCASSFGGVDSYEQYFGPGTRLTVT.

The chain combines TRBV10-3 with TRBJ1-1; 10 nucleotides align to TRBD1. This CDR3 region has 14 residues. Unmatched junction bases numbered 6, after V lost 3 bases and J lost 8 bases. CDR1 and CDR2 (germline): ENHRY, SYGVKD. The CDR3 DNA reads TGTGCCATCAGTGATTCACCGGGACAGGGGGAAGCTTTCTTT. Translation: CAISDSPGQGEAFF.

This clone occurred once. The chain recombines TRBV28 with TRBJ2-1; D not resolved. The CDR3 loop spans 13 amino acids. The germline gives CDR1 MDHEN, CDR2 SYDVKM. V gave up 3 bases and J gave up 4 bases, with 7 bases separating them. The CDR3 nucleotides are TGTGCCAGCAGTTTTATTATATACAATGAGCAGTTCTTC. Translated, it gives CASSFIIYNEQFF.

This rearrangement joins TRBV14 to TRBJ1-2; 7 nucleotides match TRBD1. The CDR3 is made up of 16 amino acids. The germline CDR1 and CDR2 sequences are SGHDN and FVKESK. The V gene end was trimmed by 3 bases and the J gene end by 2 bases; junction bases not matched to a gene: 9. In DNA form, the CDR3 reads TGTGCCAGCAGCCATGTCAGGCCGACAGGGAACTATGGCTACACCTTC. It encodes CASSHVRPTGNYGYTF.

This chain links TRBV6-5 with TRBJ1-2; 10 bases map to TRBD1. The J segment lost 0 bases and the V segment lost 5 bases, leaving 0 bases of the junction unmatched. The CDR3 is made up of 14 amino acids. CDR1 MNHEY and CDR2 SVGAGI come from the germline V gene. The CDR3 DNA is TGTGCCAGCAGTGGACAGGGGGCTAACTATGGCTACACCTTC. This sequence encodes CASSGQGANYGYTF.

The J gene is TRBJ2-7, the V gene TRBV28; a possible D gene is TRBD2 (7 bases). Trimming shortened V by 8 bases and J by 0 bases, and 17 bases separated the two germline ends. The CDR3 extends over 15 amino acids. Looked up from germline, CDR1 is MDHEN and CDR2 is SYDVKM. The CDR3 loop reads CASGLPGGSSYEQYF. The DNA for the CDR3 is TGTGCCAGCGGGCTTCCGGGGGGCTCCTCCTACGAGCAGTACTTC.

The rearrangement joins TRBV5-5 to TRBJ2-7; D not certain. The CDR3 contains 12 residues. Germline V gene lookup returns CDR1 SGHKS and CDR2 YYEKEE (reference sequence). Trimming removed 3 bases from V and 4 bases from J, with 8 bases in between. The CDR3: CASSSHLYEQYF. In DNA, the CDR3 is TGTGCCAGCAGCTCCCACCTTTACGAGCAGTACTTC.

CDR3 sequence reads: CASSLNPGNRYGYTF. The CDR3 DNA follows: TGTGCCAGCAGCTTAAACCCCGGAAACCGGTATGGCTACACCTTC. The chain has TRBV7-2 and TRBJ1-2, with D hard to call. Germline-derived CDR1 and CDR2 are SGHTA and FQGNSA. The CDR3 contains 15 residues. V shed 2 bases and J shed 5 bases, with 15 bases lying between them.